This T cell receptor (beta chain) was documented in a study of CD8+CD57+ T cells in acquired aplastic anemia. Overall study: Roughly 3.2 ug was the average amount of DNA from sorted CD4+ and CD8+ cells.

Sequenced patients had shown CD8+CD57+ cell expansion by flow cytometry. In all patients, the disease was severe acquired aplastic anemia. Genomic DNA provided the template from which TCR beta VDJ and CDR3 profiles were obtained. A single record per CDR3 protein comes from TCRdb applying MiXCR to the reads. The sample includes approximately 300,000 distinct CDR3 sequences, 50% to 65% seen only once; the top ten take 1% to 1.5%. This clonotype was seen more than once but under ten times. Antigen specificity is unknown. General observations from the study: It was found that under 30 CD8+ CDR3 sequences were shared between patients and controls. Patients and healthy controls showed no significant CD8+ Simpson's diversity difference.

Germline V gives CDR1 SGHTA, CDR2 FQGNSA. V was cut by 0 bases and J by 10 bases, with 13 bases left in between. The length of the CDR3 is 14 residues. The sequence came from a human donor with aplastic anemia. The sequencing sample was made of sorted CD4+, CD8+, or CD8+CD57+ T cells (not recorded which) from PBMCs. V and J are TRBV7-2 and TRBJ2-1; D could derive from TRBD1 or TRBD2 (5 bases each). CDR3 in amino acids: CASSLAPGGSEQFF. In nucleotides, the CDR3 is TGTGCCAGCAGCTTAGCGCCTGGGGGTTCGGAGCAGTTCTTC.